This T cell receptor beta chain was found in a study of blood T cell repertoires in COVID-19. Assay used: immunoSEQ multiplex PCR; TCRdb lists only in-frame clones, some missing. This table holds roughly 500,000 clones, 89% found once. V was shortened by 4 bases and J by 3 bases, with 16 bases between the two germline ends. CDR3 length: 17 residues. Per germline, CDR1 SEHNR and CDR2 FQNEAQ (reference sequence). This TCR was sampled from a man aged 18 to 29 with COVID-19, enrolled during active disease. Material for sequencing was peripheral blood. The V gene is TRBV7-9, the J gene TRBJ2-6; D might be TRBD2 (6 bases). CDR3 nucleotide sequence: TGTGCCAGCAGCTCTATCCAAACGGGAGTTGGGGCCAACGTCCTGACTTTC. Encoded protein: CASSSIQTGVGANVLTF.